A selection of T cell receptor beta chains follows, all from one sample in a study of blood T cell repertoires in COVID-19. TCRdb keeps only in-frame clones here, not all; method: immunoSEQ multiplex PCR. The sample gives 200,000 to 300,000 clones, approximately 80% of which show up once; 4.2% is in the top ten. Sequenced: peripheral blood. All receptors derive from a man aged 55-75 years with acute or convalescent COVID-19. Each CDR3 is given with its conserved first and last residue. The D gene is left open where the match is weak. Rows may omit the clone size; those that give it use once, few, many or a size class.

.,TRBD1,TRBV4-3,TRBJ2-5,TGCGCCAGCAGCCAGGGGCTGACAGGGGTGGAGACCCAGTACTTC,CASSQGLTGVETQYF
once,TRBD1,TRBV19,TRBJ1-1,TGTGCCAGTAGTATGGTGGACAGGAGAACTGAAGCTTTCTTT,CASSMVDRRTEAFF
.,TRBD1,TRBV29-1,TRBJ2-5,TGCAGCGTTAAACGGACAGGGGCAGGAGAGACCCAGTACTTC,CSVKRTGAGETQYF
.,.,TRBV3-1/TRBV3-2,TRBJ1-1,TGTGCCAGCAGCCAAGCAGGGAAGAACACTGAAGCTTTCTTT,CASSQAGKNTEAFF
few,.,TRBV27,TRBJ1-5,TGTGCCAGCAGTTTAGTAGGATTACGGGGCAATCAGCCCCAGCATTTT,CASSLVGLRGNQPQHF
.,.,TRBV5-1,TRBJ2-1,TGCGCCAGCAGCTTGGGCAGGCCAGGATACCAGCGATGGGGGCAAACGAATGAGCAGTTCTTC,CASSLGRPGYQRWGQTNEQFF
.,TRBD1,TRBV28,TRBJ2-2,TGTGCCGGGGGGGACAGGGAAAACACCGGGGAGCTGTTTTTT,CAGGDRENTGELFF
.,.,TRBV4-2,TRBJ1-5,TGTGCCAGCAGCCGCTCCCCGGGGTACGATCAGCCCCAGCATTTT,CASSRSPGYDQPQHF
few,TRBD2,TRBV13,TRBJ2-3,TGTGCCAGCAGCTCAGAAAGCGGGGGGGGGACCACAGATACGCAGTATTTT,CASSSESGGGTTDTQYF
.,.,TRBV24-1,TRBJ2-5,TGTGCCACCAGTGATTTGCGGGGGTCACAAGAGACCCAGTACTTC,CATSDLRGSQETQYF
.,TRBD1,TRBV18,TRBJ2-2,TGTGCCAGCTCACCACCGTCGGCAGGGGGTGTAACCGGGGAGCTGTTTTTT,CASSPPSAGGVTGELFF
once,TRBD2,TRBV6-1,TRBJ2-3,TGTGCCAGCAGTGCCGGGACTAGCGGGAAGGGGGATACGCAGTATTTT,CASSAGTSGKGDTQYF
.,.,TRBV7-9,TRBJ1-1,TGTGCCAGCAGCCCCCGGCCGGGACAAGAAGCTTTCTTT,CASSPRPGQEAFF